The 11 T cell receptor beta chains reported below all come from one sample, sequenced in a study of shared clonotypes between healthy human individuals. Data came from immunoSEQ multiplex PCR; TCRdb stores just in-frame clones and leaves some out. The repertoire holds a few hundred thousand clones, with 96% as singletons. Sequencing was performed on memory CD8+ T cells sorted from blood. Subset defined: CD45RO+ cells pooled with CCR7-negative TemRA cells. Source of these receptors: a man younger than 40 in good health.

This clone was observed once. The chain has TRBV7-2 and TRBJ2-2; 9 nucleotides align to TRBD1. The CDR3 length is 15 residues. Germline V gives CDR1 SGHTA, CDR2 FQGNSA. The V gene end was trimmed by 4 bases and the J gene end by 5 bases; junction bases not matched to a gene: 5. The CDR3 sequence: CASSSRQGGTGELFF. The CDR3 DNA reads TGTGCCAGCAGCTCCCGACAGGGGGGGACCGGGGAGCTGTTTTTT.

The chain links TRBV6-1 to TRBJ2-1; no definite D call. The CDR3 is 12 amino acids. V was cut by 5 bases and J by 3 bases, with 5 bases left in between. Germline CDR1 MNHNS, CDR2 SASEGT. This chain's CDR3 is CASSSLYNEQFF. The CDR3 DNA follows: TGTGCCAGCAGTAGCCTCTACAATGAGCAGTTCTTC.

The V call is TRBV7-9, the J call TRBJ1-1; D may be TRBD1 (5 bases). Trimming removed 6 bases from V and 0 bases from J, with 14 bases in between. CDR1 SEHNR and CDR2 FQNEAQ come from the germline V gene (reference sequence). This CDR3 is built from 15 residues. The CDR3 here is CASSMEGRMNTEAFF. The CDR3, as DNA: TGTGCCAGCAGTATGGAGGGGAGGATGAACACTGAAGCTTTCTTT.

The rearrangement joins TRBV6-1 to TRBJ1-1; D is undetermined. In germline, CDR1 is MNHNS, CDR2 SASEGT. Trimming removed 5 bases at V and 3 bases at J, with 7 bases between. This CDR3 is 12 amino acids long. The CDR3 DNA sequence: TGTGCCAGCAGTACGGGGTACACTGAAGCTTTCTTT. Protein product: CASSTGYTEAFF.

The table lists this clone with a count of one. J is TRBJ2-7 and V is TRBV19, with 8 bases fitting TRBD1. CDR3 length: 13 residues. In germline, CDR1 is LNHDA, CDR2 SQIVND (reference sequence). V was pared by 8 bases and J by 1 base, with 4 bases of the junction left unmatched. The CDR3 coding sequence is TGTGCCAGTCACGGACAGGGTTCCTACGAGCAGTACTTC. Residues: CASHGQGSYEQYF. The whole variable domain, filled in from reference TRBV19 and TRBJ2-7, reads DGGITQSPKYLFRKEGQNVTLSCEQNLNHDAMYWYRQDPGQGLRLIYYSQIVNDFQKGDIAEGYSVSREKKESFPLTVTSAQKNPTAFYLCASHGQGSYEQYFGPGTRLTVT.

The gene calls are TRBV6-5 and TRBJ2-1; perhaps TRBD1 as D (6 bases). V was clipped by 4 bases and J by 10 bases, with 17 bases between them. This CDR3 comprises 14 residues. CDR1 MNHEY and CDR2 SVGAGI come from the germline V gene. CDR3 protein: CASSSPGANREQFF. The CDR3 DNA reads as TGTGCCAGCAGTTCCCCAGGGGCCAATCGGGAGCAGTTCTTC.

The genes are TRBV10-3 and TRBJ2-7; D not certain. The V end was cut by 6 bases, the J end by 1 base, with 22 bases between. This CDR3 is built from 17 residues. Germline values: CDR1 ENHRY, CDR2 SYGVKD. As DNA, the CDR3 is TGTGCCATCAGCCCAGTGCGACGGATGACGTTTTCCTACGAGCAGTACTTC. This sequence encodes CAISPVRRMTFSYEQYF.

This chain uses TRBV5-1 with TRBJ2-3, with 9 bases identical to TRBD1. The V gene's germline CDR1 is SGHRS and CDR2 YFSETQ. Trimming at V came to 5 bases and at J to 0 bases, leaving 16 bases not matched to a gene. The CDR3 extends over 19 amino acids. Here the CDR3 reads CASRFTLRDRDTSTDTQYF. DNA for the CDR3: TGCGCCAGCAGGTTCACCCTCCGGGACAGGGACACTAGCACAGATACGCAGTATTTT.

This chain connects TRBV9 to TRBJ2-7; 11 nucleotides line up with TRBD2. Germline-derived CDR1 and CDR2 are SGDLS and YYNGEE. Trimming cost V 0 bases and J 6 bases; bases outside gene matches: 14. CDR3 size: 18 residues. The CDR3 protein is CASSVGGGTSGPGAEQYF. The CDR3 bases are TGTGCCAGCAGCGTAGGCGGGGGGACTAGCGGACCCGGAGCCGAGCAGTACTTC.

The CDR3 spells CASSQRSGEETQYF. Here the CDR3 DNA reads TGTGCCAGCAGTCAACGGTCGGGGGAAGAGACCCAGTACTTC. The chain combines TRBV6-1 with TRBJ2-5, with D tentatively TRBD2 (6 bases). CDR1 is MNHNS and CDR2 is SASEGT in the germline V gene. This CDR3 comprises 14 residues. Trimming took 5 bases from V and 3 from J, leaving 13 bases between them.

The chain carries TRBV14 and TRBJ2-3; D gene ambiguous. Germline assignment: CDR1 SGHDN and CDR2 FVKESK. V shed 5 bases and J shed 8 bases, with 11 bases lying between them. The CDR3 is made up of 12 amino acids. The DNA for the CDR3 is TGTGCCAGCAGCTCGACTCCTTTTACGCAGTATTTT. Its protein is CASSSTPFTQYF.